The 10 T cell receptor beta chains presented below share a single source sample, sequenced in a study of graft-versus-host responses after intestinal transplantation. Data came from immunoSEQ multiplex PCR; TCRdb stores just in-frame clones and leaves some out. The repertoire holds roughly 99,000 clones, with less than 95% as singletons. The antigens for these receptors are not known. This material consisted of unstimulated CD8+ T cells sorted from spleen or lymph node cells, taken before transplant. The receptor set was obtained from a human donor who was the organ donor for an intestinal transplant.

The chain joins TRBV28 to TRBJ1-4; D ambiguous. Germline CDR1 MDHEN, CDR2 SYDVKM. With 1 base removed from V and 7 bases from J, the gap between germline ends came to 13 bases. This CDR3 has 15 residues. DNA of the CDR3: TGTGCCAGCAGTTTATTGACCCTCCCGGGTGAAAAACTGTTTTTT. Protein sequence: CASSLLTLPGEKLFF.

As regards this clone: This sample includes further DNA sequences coding for the same CDR3. The chain uses TRBV9 and TRBJ2-7; D is unclear. Trimming left V 3 bases short and J 3 bases short, with 4 bases between. The V gene's germline CDR1 is SGDLS and CDR2 YYNGEE. The CDR3 is made up of 11 amino acids. DNA for the CDR3: TGTGCCAGCAGCGCCGGCTACGAGCAGTACTTC. It specifies CASSAGYEQYF.

The chain combines TRBV7-9 with TRBJ2-2, with D perhaps TRBD2 (5 bases). Germline CDR1 is SEHNR and CDR2 is FQNEAQ (reference sequence). Trimming removed 5 bases from V and 5 bases from J, with 12 bases in between. The CDR3 runs 14 residues. CDR3 nucleotide sequence: TGTGCCAGCAGCCCTTTAACTAGGACCGGGGAGCTGTTTTTT. It yields the protein CASSPLTRTGELFF. Full variable domain (missing parts from reference TRBV7-9 and TRBJ2-2): DTGVSQNPRHKITKRGQNVTFRCDPISEHNRLYWYRQTLGQGPEFLTYFQNEAQLEKSRLLSDRFSAERPKGSFSTLEIQRTEQGDSAMYLCASSPLTRTGELFFGEGSRLTVL.

A single count supports this clone. This chain joins TRBV6-4 and TRBJ2-1; D may be TRBD2 (6 bases). There are 15 residues in the CDR3. Trimming left V 3 bases short and J 2 bases short, with 11 bases between. Germline values: CDR1 MRHNA, CDR2 SNTAGT. CDR3 sequence reads: CASSEDSGAYNEQFF. The CDR3, as DNA: TGTGCCAGCAGTGAGGATAGCGGAGCCTACAATGAGCAGTTCTTC.

This chain uses TRBV6-6 with TRBJ2-2, with a weak D call TRBD2 (6 bases). The V gene lost 2 bases and the J gene lost 4 bases, with 11 bases spanning the gap. The CDR3 loop spans 15 amino acids. From germline, CDR1 is MNHNY and CDR2 SVGAGI (reference sequence). The CDR3 region is CASSYPLATTGELFF. In DNA form, the CDR3 reads TGTGCCAGCAGTTACCCACTAGCCACCACCGGGGAGCTGTTTTTT.

The V gene is TRBV5-6, the J gene TRBJ2-5; D possibly corresponds to TRBD2 (6 bases). Germline CDR1 and CDR2: SGHDT and YYEEEE. Between the trimmed V and J ends, which lost 0 bases and 4 bases, there was a span of 10 bases. There are 14 residues in the CDR3. The CDR3 region is CASSLELALETQYF. The CDR3 DNA is TGTGCCAGCAGCTTGGAACTAGCTCTAGAGACCCAGTACTTC.

V is TRBV4-1 and J is TRBJ2-1; D ambiguous. Germline V CDR1 and CDR2: MGHRA, YSYEKL. V dropped 0 bases and J dropped 9 bases, with 21 bases sitting between them. The CDR3 totals 17 residues. The CDR3 loop reads CASSQDLRRLYSSEQFF. For the CDR3, the DNA is TGCGCCAGCAGCCAAGATCTTCGGAGACTCTACTCCAGTGAGCAGTTCTTC.

The chain employs TRBV5-4 and TRBJ2-2; a possible D gene is TRBD2 (5 bases). The germline V gene has CDR1 SGHNT and CDR2 YYREEE (reference sequence). This CDR3 has 14 residues. V dropped 4 bases and J dropped 6 bases, with 13 bases sitting between them. The CDR3 DNA is TGTGCCAGCAGCCAGAGGGTCCGCCCCGGGGAGCTGTTTTTT. Its protein product is CASSQRVRPGELFF.

The V and J genes are TRBV19 and TRBJ2-7; 8 nucleotides align to TRBD1. CDR1 LNHDA and CDR2 SQIVND come from the germline V gene (reference sequence). Trimming removed 3 bases from V and 6 bases from J; junction bases left unmatched: 7. The CDR3 is 14 residues long. CDR3 DNA: TGTGCCAGTAGTATGCAGGGGGCGCTCCCCGAGCAGTACTTC. Translated, it gives CASSMQGALPEQYF.

The gene calls are TRBV6-5 and TRBJ2-7; 7 bases are a match to TRBD2. The CDR3 has 15 amino acids. CDR1 is MNHEY, CDR2 SVGAGI, per germline. After removal of 5 bases from V and 5 bases from J, the junction contained 12 bases not matched to a gene. Written as DNA, the CDR3 is TGTGCCAGCAGTCCCAGCGGGACTTTTAACAACGAGCAGTACTTC. Amino acids: CASSPSGTFNNEQYF.